This TCR beta chain was sequenced in a study of OX40 agonist ivuxolimab in advanced cancers. About the research overall: Intravenous ivuxolimab at 0.01 to 10 mg/kg was given to patients every 2 weeks. General study results and limits: Mean expanded clone counts were higher in CD8+ than CD4+ T cells. Low normalized T-cell clonal expansion also characterized some of the nonresponders.

Germline V lookup: CDR1 LNHNV, CDR2 YYDKDF (reference sequence). The V end was cut by 1 base, the J end by 3 bases, with 9 bases between. The CDR3 spans 14 residues. As regards this clone: Its target is unknown.

Only in-frame clones appear in the TCRdb table, and some are missing; sequencing was by immunoSEQ multiplex PCR. The sample includes some 60,000 clones, roughly 85% of them seen just once. Blood specimens came from baseline, cycle 4 day 1, and cycle 7 day 1. The receptor was derived from an adult with an advanced solid tumor such as melanoma, head and neck, liver or kidney cancer. The V gene is TRBV15, the J gene TRBJ2-5; weak D call: TRBD2 (6 bases). Sequencing was performed on CD4+ or CD8+ T cells sorted from blood, taken in a trial of the OX40 agonist ivuxolimab. Here the CDR3 DNA reads TGTGCCACCAGCAGAGTTGGGACTGAAGAGACCCAGTACTTC. This encodes CATSRVGTEETQYF.